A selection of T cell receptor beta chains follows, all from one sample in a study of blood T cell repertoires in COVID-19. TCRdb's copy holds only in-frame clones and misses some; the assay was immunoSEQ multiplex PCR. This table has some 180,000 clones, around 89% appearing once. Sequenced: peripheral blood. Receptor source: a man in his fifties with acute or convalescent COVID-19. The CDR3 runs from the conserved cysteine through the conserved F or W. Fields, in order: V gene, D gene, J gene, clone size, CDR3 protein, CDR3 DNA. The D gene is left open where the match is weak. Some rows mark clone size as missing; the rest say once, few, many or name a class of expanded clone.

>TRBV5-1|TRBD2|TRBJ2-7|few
CASSQPALREGYSYEQYF
TGCGCCAGCAGCCAGCCCGCCCTGCGGGAGGGCTACTCCTACGAGCAGTACTTC
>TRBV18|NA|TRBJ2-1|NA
CASSPQRALHNNEQFF
TGTGCCAGCTCACCACAGCGGGCGTTGCACAACAATGAGCAGTTCTTC
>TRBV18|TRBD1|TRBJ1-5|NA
CASSPKGDREDQPQHF
TGTGCCAGCTCACCAAAAGGGGACAGGGAGGATCAGCCCCAGCATTTT
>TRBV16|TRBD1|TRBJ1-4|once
CASSQSRQGNEKLFF
TGTGCCAGCAGCCAGTCGAGACAGGGAAATGAAAAACTGTTTTTT
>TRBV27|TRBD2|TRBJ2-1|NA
CASSSGTSGRDEQFF
TGTGCCAGCAGTTCGGGGACTAGCGGGAGAGATGAGCAGTTCTTC
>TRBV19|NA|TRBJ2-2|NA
CASTPRLALIGELFF
TGTGCCAGTACCCCGCGGCTCGCCCTCATCGGGGAGCTGTTTTTT
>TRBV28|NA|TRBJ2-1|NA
CASSLLVDEQFF
TGTGCCAGCAGTTTATTAGTCGATGAGCAGTTCTTC
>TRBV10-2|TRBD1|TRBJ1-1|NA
CASSLQGGNTEAFF
TGCGCCAGCAGCCTTCAGGGGGGGAACACTGAAGCTTTCTTT
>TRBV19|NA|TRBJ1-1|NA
CASSILSGGGTEAFF
TGTGCCAGTAGTATCCTGTCCGGGGGTGGGACTGAAGCTTTCTTT
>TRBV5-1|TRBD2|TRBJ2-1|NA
CASSLDGLVNEQFF
TGCGCCAGCAGCTTGGACGGACTAGTCAATGAGCAGTTCTTC
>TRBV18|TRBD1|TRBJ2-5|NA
CASSPPAGTGEETQYF
TGTGCCAGCTCACCACCGGCTGGGACAGGGGAAGAGACCCAGTACTTC
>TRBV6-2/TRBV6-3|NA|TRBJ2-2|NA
CASSYPGGHTGELFF
TGTGCCAGCAGTTACCCGGGGGGCCACACCGGGGAGCTGTTTTTT
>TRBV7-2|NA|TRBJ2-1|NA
CASSLGGGFYNEQFF
TGTGCCAGCAGCTTAGGGGGGGGCTTCTACAATGAGCAGTTCTTC
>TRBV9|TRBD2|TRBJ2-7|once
CASSVGGGLAGLEQYF
TGTGCCAGCAGCGTAGGCGGGGGACTAGCGGGACTCGAGCAGTACTTC
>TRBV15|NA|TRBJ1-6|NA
CATSTQGGESPLHF
TGTGCCACCAGCACCCAAGGAGGAGAATCACCCCTCCACTTT
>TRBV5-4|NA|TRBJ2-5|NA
CASSKGQDQETQYF
TGTGCCAGCAGCAAGGGACAAGACCAAGAGACCCAGTACTTC
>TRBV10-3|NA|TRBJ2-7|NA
CAISGGRVHEQYF
TGTGCCATCAGTGGGGGCAGGGTGCACGAGCAGTACTTC
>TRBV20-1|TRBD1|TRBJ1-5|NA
CSASIGAGGTRGNQPQHF
TGCAGTGCTAGTATAGGAGCAGGGGGCACAAGAGGCAATCAGCCCCAGCATTTT
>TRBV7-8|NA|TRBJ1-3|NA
CASSQGGTNSGNTIYF
TGTGCCAGCTCACAGGGTGGGACAAACTCTGGAAACACCATATATTTT
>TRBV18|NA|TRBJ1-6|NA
CASSPVTGSPLHF
TGTGCCAGCTCACCGGTAACAGGTTCACCCCTCCACTTT
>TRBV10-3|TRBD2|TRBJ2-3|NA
CAIRGAGRETDTQYF
TGTGCCATCAGAGGAGCGGGGAGGGAGACAGATACGCAGTATTTT
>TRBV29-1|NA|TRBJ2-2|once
CSVLLANTGELFF
TGCAGCGTACTCCTCGCGAACACCGGGGAGCTGTTTTTT
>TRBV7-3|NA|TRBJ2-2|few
CASSLTSIAGELFF
TGTGCCAGCAGCTTAACTAGCATCGCCGGGGAGCTGTTTTTT
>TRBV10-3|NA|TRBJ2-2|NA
CAISVRETGELFF
TGTGCCATCAGTGTCCGGGAGACCGGGGAGCTGTTTTTT
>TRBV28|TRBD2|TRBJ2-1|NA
CASRNLAGGPSVEQFF
TGTGCCAGCAGAAACCTAGCGGGAGGGCCGTCGGTTGAGCAGTTCTTC
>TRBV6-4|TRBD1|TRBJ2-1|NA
CASSELGQGIGEQFF
TGTGCCAGCAGTGAATTGGGACAGGGGATTGGTGAGCAGTTCTTC
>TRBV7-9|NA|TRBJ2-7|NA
CASISTRGNEQYF
TGTGCCAGCATCTCTACCCGGGGTAACGAGCAGTACTTC
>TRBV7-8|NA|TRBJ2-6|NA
CASRGSEIGANVLTF
TGTGCCAGCAGGGGCAGTGAGATAGGGGCCAACGTCCTGACTTTC
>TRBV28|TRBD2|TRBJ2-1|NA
CASSLWTSGRRNEQFF
TGTGCCAGCAGTTTGTGGACTAGCGGGAGAAGAAATGAGCAGTTCTTC
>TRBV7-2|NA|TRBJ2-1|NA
CASSRVLRTYNEQFF
TGTGCCAGCAGCAGAGTTTTGAGGACCTACAATGAGCAGTTCTTC
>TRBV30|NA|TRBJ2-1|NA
CAWRQGGEQFF
TGTGCCTGGAGACAAGGGGGTGAGCAGTTCTTC
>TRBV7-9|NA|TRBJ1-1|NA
CASSLVDQGSAEAFF
TGTGCCAGCAGCTTAGTAGACCAGGGTTCGGCTGAAGCTTTCTTT
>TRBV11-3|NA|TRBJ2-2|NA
CASSLNNGGSAGELFF
TGTGCCAGCAGCTTAAATAACGGAGGGAGTGCCGGGGAGCTGTTTTTT
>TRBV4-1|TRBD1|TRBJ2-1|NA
CASSVRQGALDEQFF
TGCGCCAGCAGTGTTAGACAGGGGGCTTTGGATGAGCAGTTCTTC